These 29 T cell receptor beta chains originate from one sample sequenced in a study of OX40 agonist ivuxolimab in advanced cancers. TCRdb's copy holds only in-frame clones and misses some; the assay was immunoSEQ multiplex PCR. This table has 130,000 or so clones, approximately 94% appearing once. This sample comprised CD4+ or CD8+ T cells sorted from blood, obtained in a trial of the OX40 agonist ivuxolimab. The source of these receptors is an adult with an advanced solid tumor such as melanoma, head and neck, liver or kidney cancer.

This chain joins TRBV29-1 and TRBJ1-4, with a tentative D call TRBD1 (5 bases). The V end was cut by 7 bases, the J end by 7 bases, with 16 bases between. CDR3 length: 13 residues. Germline V CDR1 and CDR2: SQVTM, ANQGSEA. In DNA form, the CDR3 reads TGCAGCGGGACTGGGGACCCCCTTGAAAAACTGTTTTTT. The encoded protein is CSGTGDPLEKLFF.

The chain is built from TRBV7-9 and TRBJ2-7; tentative D call: TRBD2 (5 bases). The V gene lost 1 base and the J gene lost 6 bases, with 13 bases spanning the gap. CDR1 is SEHNR, CDR2 FQNEAQ, per germline (reference sequence). This CDR3 region has 14 residues. As DNA, the CDR3 is TGTGCCAGCAGCTTAGGAGGGAGTTCGGCCGAGCAGTACTTC. This gives the protein CASSLGGSSAEQYF.

This clone was observed a single time. This sequence joins TRBV7-8 and TRBJ1-1; 8 nucleotides align to TRBD1. V was pared by 5 bases and J by 2 bases, with 10 bases of the junction left unmatched. Germline V CDR1 and CDR2: SGHVS, FQNEAQ. The CDR3 loop spans 16 amino acids. The CDR3 coding sequence is TGTGCCAGCAGCCCAAAACAGGGGGAGCCAAACACTGAAGCTTTCTTT. It codes for CASSPKQGEPNTEAFF. Full variable domain (remainder filled in from reference TRBV7-8 and TRBJ1-1): GAGVSQSPRYKVAKRGQDVALRCDPISGHVSLFWYQQALGQGPEFLTYFQNEAQLDKSGLPSDRFFAERPEGSVSTLKIQRTQQEDSAVYLCASSPKQGEPNTEAFFGQGTRLTVV.

The gene calls are TRBV9 and TRBJ1-1, with 9 bases fitting TRBD1. The CDR3 is made up of 17 amino acids. Germline assignment: CDR1 SGDLS and CDR2 YYNGEE. Germline trimming cut 0 bases from V and 7 bases from J; bases unmatched to any gene: 13. The CDR3 sequence is CASSVAPATGGSGEAFF. CDR3 DNA sequence: TGTGCCAGCAGCGTAGCTCCTGCGACAGGGGGAAGTGGTGAAGCTTTCTTT.

The V and J genes are TRBV10-3 and TRBJ2-3; the D gene is possibly TRBD1 (5 bases). This CDR3 contains 13 residues. Germline CDR1 reads ENHRY; CDR2 reads SYGVKD. With 4 bases removed from V and 6 bases from J, the gap between germline ends came to 11 bases. CDR3 DNA: TGTGCCATCAGTGCTCCGACAGCCGATACGCAGTATTTT. Translation: CAISAPTADTQYF.

This clone was seen once. The chain recombines TRBV19 with TRBJ1-6, with 10 nucleotides matching TRBD1. The V gene's germline CDR1 is LNHDA and CDR2 SQIVND (reference sequence). This CDR3 is built from 17 residues. J was trimmed by 7 bases and V by 9 bases; bases with no gene match: 15. This chain's CDR3 is CASQRDRGSRWNSPLHF. The DNA for the CDR3 is TGTGCCAGCCAAAGGGACAGGGGTTCGAGATGGAATTCACCCCTCCACTTT.

The rearrangement links TRBV6-5 to TRBJ2-7; D may correspond to TRBD1 or TRBD2 (5 bases each). CDR3 size: 15 residues. V lost 0 bases to trimming and J lost 1 base, with 10 bases between them. Germline V gene sequence: CDR1 MNHEY, CDR2 SVGAGI. CDR3 in amino acids: CASSYSGTRSYEQYF. The CDR3 DNA follows: TGTGCCAGCAGTTACTCCGGGACCCGATCCTACGAGCAGTACTTC.

The rearrangement links TRBV11-2 to TRBJ2-7; TRBD2 agrees at 7 bases. The CDR3 spans 15 residues. Unmatched junction bases numbered 10, after V lost 4 bases and J lost 4 bases. Germline assignment: CDR1 SGHAT and CDR2 FQNNGV. CDR3 loop: CASSSWWGREYEQYF. The DNA for the CDR3 is TGTGCCAGCAGCTCCTGGTGGGGGAGGGAATACGAGCAGTACTTC.

The rearrangement uses TRBV6-6 and TRBJ2-7; a possible D gene is TRBD2 (5 bases). Per germline, CDR1 MNHNY and CDR2 SVGAGI (reference sequence). The CDR3 runs to 11 residues. The germline V and J ends were trimmed by 2 bases and 6 bases, with 5 bases remaining between them. DNA of the CDR3: TGTGCCAGCAGTTACGGGAGCGAGCAGTACTTC. Encoded protein: CASSYGSEQYF.

The CDR3 DNA reads TGTGCCTGGAGGGGGCGGAGCTTTACTGAAGCTTTCTTT. As protein: CAWRGRSFTEAFF. The genes are TRBV30 and TRBJ1-1, with D maybe TRBD1 (5 bases). The germline CDR1 and CDR2 sequences are GTSNPN and SVGIG (reference sequence). The CDR3 is 13 amino acids. Trimming stripped 3 bases from V and 5 bases from J, with 13 bases between. Variable domain in full (rest from reference TRBV30 and TRBJ1-1): SQTIHQWPATLVQPVGSPLSLECTVEGTSNPNLYWYRQAAGRGLQLLFYSVGIGQISSEVPQNLSASRPQDRQFILSSKKLLLSDSGFYLCAWRGRSFTEAFFGQGTRLTVV.

This chain joins TRBV11-2 and TRBJ2-5, with 7 bases fitting TRBD2. CDR1 is SGHAT and CDR2 is FQNNGV in the germline V gene. With 1 base clipped from V and 4 bases from J, the junction kept 9 bases outside the gene matches. This CDR3 region has 16 residues. Written as DNA, the CDR3 is TGTGCCAGCAGCTTAGTCGGACTAGTGATAACAGAGACCCAGTACTTC. It specifies CASSLVGLVITETQYF. Drawing the rest from reference TRBV11-2 and TRBJ2-5, the complete variable domain is EAGVAQSPRYKIIEKRQSVAFWCNPISGHATLYWYQQILGQGPKLLIQFQNNGVVDDSQLPKDRFSAERLKGVDSTLKIQPAKLEDSAVYLCASSLVGLVITETQYFGPGTRLLVL.

V usage is TRBV9 and J usage is TRBJ2-7; D is possibly TRBD1 or TRBD2 (5 bases each). Germline-derived CDR1 and CDR2 are SGDLS and YYNGEE. CDR3 length equals 14 residues. V lost 3 bases and J lost 2, with 12 bases in between. The CDR3 spells CASSGRDGTYEQYF. DNA for the CDR3: TGTGCCAGCAGCGGACGGGACGGGACCTACGAGCAGTACTTC.

This clone was counted a single time. The chain carries TRBV11-2 and TRBJ1-6; D ambiguous. CDR3 size: 16 residues. Looked up from germline, CDR1 is SGHAT and CDR2 is FQNNGV. The V gene lost 5 bases and the J gene lost 2 bases, with 13 bases spanning the gap. DNA of the CDR3: TGTGCCAGCAGCCCCGGAGTAGGAGCCTATAATTCACCCCTCCACTTT. This sequence encodes CASSPGVGAYNSPLHF.

The chain couples TRBV28 to TRBJ2-7; 10 bases line up with TRBD1. Germline CDR1 and CDR2: MDHEN and SYDVKM. This CDR3 is 15 amino acids long. Trimming at V came to 1 base and at J to 5 bases, leaving 5 bases not matched to a gene. In nucleotides, the CDR3 is TGTGCCAGCAGTTTATTTTTCGGACAGGGGGACGAGCAGTACTTC. Translated: CASSLFFGQGDEQYF.

The chain uses TRBV7-9 and TRBJ2-3; D is unresolved. The CDR3 consists of 13 residues. The V gene's germline CDR1 is SEHNR and CDR2 FQNEAQ (reference sequence). V lost 5 bases and J 2 bases, leaving 8 bases between the germline ends. The CDR3 region has the DNA TGTGCCAGCAGCGAGGACCCCACAGATACGCAGTATTTT. This gives the protein CASSEDPTDTQYF.

This rearrangement joins TRBV7-2 to TRBJ2-3; D perhaps matches TRBD2 (6 bases). V lost 5 bases to trimming and J lost 6 bases, with 21 bases between them. CDR1 SGHTA and CDR2 FQGNSA come from the germline V gene. CDR3 length: 16 residues. As DNA, the CDR3 is TGTGCCAGCAGCATAGGCGGGGCATCCCGCGCGGATACGCAGTATTTT. Translation: CASSIGGASRADTQYF.

CDR3 in amino acids: CSVASPGLAWSEQFF. The DNA for the CDR3 is TGCAGCGTAGCTTCTCCGGGACTAGCTTGGAGTGAGCAGTTCTTC. The chain is built from TRBV29-1 and TRBJ2-1, with 9 bases fitting TRBD2. The CDR3 consists of 15 residues. Germline CDR1 SQVTM, CDR2 ANQGSEA. V shed 6 bases and J 9 bases; nucleotides not matched to a gene: 15.

Here the CDR3 reads CASSYTIRDETQYF. DNA for the CDR3: TGTGCCAGCAGTTACACGATCAGGGATGAGACCCAGTACTTC. V gene TRBV6-5 combines with J gene TRBJ2-5, with a weak D call TRBD1 (5 bases). The V end lost 2 bases, the J end lost 5 bases, and 12 bases lay between the germline ends. The CDR3 totals 14 residues. Looked up from germline, CDR1 is MNHEY and CDR2 is SVGAGI.

The chain is built from TRBV29-1 and TRBJ2-5; 7 nucleotides agree with TRBD2. The CDR3 loop spans 13 amino acids. Per germline, CDR1 SQVTM and CDR2 ANQGSEA. Trimming removed 7 bases from V and 3 bases from J; junction bases left unmatched: 8. CDR3 DNA: TGCAGCGCCCTGGGGGGGGGAGAAGAGACCCAGTACTTC. Translated, it gives CSALGGGEETQYF.

A few counts support this clone. The chain employs TRBV29-1 and TRBJ1-1; 10 bases line up with TRBD1. Germline V lookup: CDR1 SQVTM, CDR2 ANQGSEA. V gave up 4 bases and J gave up 1 base; unmatched junction bases: 0. The CDR3 is 13 residues long. CDR3 in amino acids: CSVGTGGNTEAFF. In nucleotides, the CDR3 is TGCAGCGTTGGGACAGGGGGGAACACTGAAGCTTTCTTT.

The chain combines TRBV18 with TRBJ2-3; no clear D gene. The CDR3 extends over 15 amino acids. The V and J ends lost 6 bases and 3 bases respectively, with 16 bases between them. Germline CDR1 reads KGHSH; CDR2 reads LQKENI. CDR3 in DNA: TGTGCCAGCTCCCCAGGTGGCCCGAGAACAGATACGCAGTATTTT. Translated: CASSPGGPRTDTQYF.

This chain links TRBV27 with TRBJ1-5; D is undetermined. The CDR3 totals 13 residues. The germline V and J ends were trimmed by 5 bases and 6 bases, with 11 bases remaining between them. CDR1 and CDR2 (germline): MNHEY, SMNVEV (reference sequence). The CDR3 protein is CASSPARGQPQHF. The DNA of the CDR3 is TGTGCCAGCAGTCCAGCGCGGGGTCAGCCCCAGCATTTT.

The CDR3 reads CASSLVGEQYF. The CDR3 DNA reads as TGTGCCAGCAGCTTAGTTGGGGAGCAGTACTTC. The rearrangement uses TRBV11-2 and TRBJ2-7; D gene uncertain. Trimming cost V 1 base and J 7 bases, with 5 bases left between them. The CDR3 totals 11 residues. CDR1 is SGHAT and CDR2 is FQNNGV in the germline V gene.

The chain is built from TRBV25-1 and TRBJ1-5; D not certain. The length of the CDR3 is 13 residues. Germline CDR1 MGHDK, CDR2 SYGVNS. The V gene lost 6 bases and the J gene lost 4 bases, with 10 bases spanning the gap. CDR3 sequence (DNA): TGTGCCAGCAGGGGAAGAAATAATCAGCCCCAGCATTTT. Translating it yields CASRGRNNQPQHF.

The chain links TRBV5-4 to TRBJ2-6; TRBD2 agrees at 7 bases. The germline gives CDR1 SGHNT, CDR2 YYREEE (reference sequence). Trimming removed 4 bases from V and 0 bases from J; junction bases left unmatched: 4. CDR3 length: 16 residues. The CDR3 nucleotides read TGTGCCAGCAGCCGGGGGGTACTCTCTGGGGCCAACGTCCTGACTTTC. Its protein product is CASSRGVLSGANVLTF.

This rearrangement joins TRBV6-5 to TRBJ2-7; 7 positions agree with TRBD2. CDR3 length: 12 amino acids. Germline V gene lookup returns CDR1 MNHEY and CDR2 SVGAGI. Trimming took 2 bases from V and 6 from J; bases not matched to a gene: 1. The CDR3 nucleotides read TGTGCCAGCAGTTACCCGGGGGGCGAGCAGTACTTC. It encodes CASSYPGGEQYF.

This rearrangement joins TRBV10-3 to TRBJ2-1; the match to TRBD1 covers 9 bases. Germline CDR1 ENHRY, CDR2 SYGVKD. The trim removed 6 bases at V and 2 bases at J, leaving 5 bases unmatched. The CDR3 covers 15 residues. CDR3 protein: CAIRGQGQPYNEQFF. In nucleotides, the CDR3 is TGTGCCATCAGGGGACAGGGACAACCCTACAATGAGCAGTTCTTC.

This chain links TRBV4-1 with TRBJ1-5; D unresolved. CDR1 is MGHRA, CDR2 YSYEKL, per germline. CDR3 length: 16 residues. Deletions cut 3 bases from V and 3 bases from J, with 15 bases between. The CDR3 is CASSQGYGEINQPQHF. The CDR3 DNA reads as TGCGCCAGCAGCCAGGGTTATGGGGAAATCAATCAGCCCCAGCATTTT.

V is TRBV4-3 and J is TRBJ1-6; no clear D gene. This CDR3 has 16 residues. V was clipped by 1 base and J by 9 bases, with 16 bases between them. Germline CDR1 reads LGHNA; CDR2 reads YSLEER. In nucleotides, the CDR3 is TGCGCCAGCAGCCAAGCTCCTGGCAGTCCGAGTTCACCCCTCCACTTT. It encodes CASSQAPGSPSSPLHF.